This T cell receptor beta chain was observed in a study of OX40 agonist ivuxolimab in advanced cancers. The overall study: Participants averaged approximately 65 years of age (range about 23 to 80) and were 82.7% male. Participants could have had prior anti-PD-1, anti-PD-L1 or anti-CTLA-4 therapy, and about 40% had some.

The V segment lost 4 bases and the J segment 2 bases; nucleotides outside the gene matches: 6. CDR1 and CDR2 (germline): LNHDA, SQIVND (reference sequence). This CDR3 is 17 amino acids long. Clones were sequenced by immunoSEQ multiplex PCR, and TCRdb holds only the in-frame ones, with some missing. This table holds around 58,000 clones, around 89% found once. This clone was detected once. The chain uses TRBV19 and TRBJ2-3, with 13 bases lining up with TRBD2. The sample here was CD4+ or CD8+ T cells sorted from blood, taken in a trial of the OX40 agonist ivuxolimab. This TCR came from an adult with an advanced solid tumor such as melanoma, head and neck, liver or kidney cancer. The CDR3 spells CASSTRLAGGHTDTQYF. Written as DNA, the CDR3 is TGTGCCAGTAGTACCAGACTAGCGGGGGGCCACACAGATACGCAGTATTTT.